Listed below are T cell receptor beta chains from one sample, sequenced in a study of shared clonotypes between healthy human individuals. Repertoires were generated with immunoSEQ multiplex PCR, while TCRdb's copy carries only in-frame clones and drops some. The table includes around 510,000 clones, around 81% detected once. What was sequenced was PBMCs. All receptors derive from a woman in her thirties or forties in good health. Some clones in this sample may be carry-over from other donors' samples. Both conserved end residues are part of each CDR3. D genes are given only for firm matches. A clone size is listed for some rows: how often the clone was seen (once, few, many), or a class if it is expanded.

J gene	D gene	V gene	clone size	CDR3 length	CDR3 protein	CDR3 DNA
TRBJ2-7	-	TRBV28	-	17	CASRPTGLAKFTYEQYF	TGTGCCAGCAGACCAACGGGGCTAGCCAAGTTTACCTACGAGCAGTACTTC
TRBJ2-7	-	TRBV27	-	14	CASSSLGISYEQYF	TGTGCCAGCAGTTCCCTCGGGATCTCCTACGAGCAGTACTTC
TRBJ1-2	-	TRBV2	few	12	CASSEGVGGYTF	TGTGCCAGCAGTGAGGGTGTTGGTGGCTACACCTTC
TRBJ2-7	-	TRBV11-2	-	16	CASSLVPLTPSYEQYF	TGTGCCAGCAGCTTAGTTCCTCTGACCCCCTCCTACGAGCAGTACTTC
TRBJ1-2	-	TRBV19	-	13	CASSLRASSGYTF	TGTGCCAGTAGTCTCCGGGCCAGTTCGGGCTACACCTTC
TRBJ1-2	-	TRBV30	-	14	CAWSDPPANYGYTF	TGTGCCTGGAGTGACCCCCCAGCTAACTATGGCTACACCTTC
TRBJ1-2	TRBD1	TRBV5-1	few	12	CASSSHRGYYTF	TGCGCCAGCAGCTCGCACAGGGGATACTACACCTTC
TRBJ1-2	TRBD1	TRBV5-1	-	16	CASRKTGTGPNYGYTF	TGCGCCAGCAGAAAAACCGGGACAGGGCCTAACTATGGCTACACCTTC
TRBJ1-2	-	TRBV7-8	-	14	CASSLAVSNYGYTF	TGTGCCAGCAGCTTAGCGGTCTCTAACTATGGCTACACCTTC
TRBJ1-2	-	TRBV18	many	14	CASSPDSTNYGYTF	TGTGCCAGCTCACCGGACAGTACTAACTATGGCTACACCTTC
TRBJ1-5	-	TRBV27	-	14	CASSPRYSNQPQHF	TGTGCCAGCAGTCCCAGATATAGCAATCAGCCCCAGCATTTT
TRBJ1-5	-	TRBV28	-	12	CASGVVYQPQHF	TGTGCCAGCGGAGTGGTTTACCAGCCCCAGCATTTT
TRBJ2-7	TRBD1	TRBV2	few	13	CASSVDRVPEQYF	TGTGCCAGCAGTGTGGACAGGGTTCCCGAGCAGTACTTC
TRBJ2-4	TRBD2	TRBV9	-	19	CASSALAGVVGLAKNIQYF	TGTGCCAGCAGCGCCCTAGCGGGAGTAGTGGGCTTAGCCAAAAACATTCAGTACTTC